The clone carrying this T cell receptor (beta chain) was recorded a few times. This sample is part of a study of blood T cell repertoires in COVID-19. For the study at large: PBMCs, B-cell-depleted T cells, or T cells were the source of the cDNA or gDNA that made up the material.

Sequencing used immunoSEQ multiplex PCR; TCRdb keeps in-frame clones, though not all of them. The sample includes around 250,000 clones, roughly 88% of them seen just once. In germline, CDR1 is SGDLS, CDR2 YYNGEE. V was pared by 2 bases and J by 8 bases, with 8 bases of the junction left unmatched. The CDR3 is made up of 15 amino acids. The V and J genes are TRBV9 and TRBJ1-4, with 8 bases fitting TRBD1. This sequence originates from a woman in her 30s with active or convalescent COVID-19. Source material: peripheral blood. CDR3: CASSVGTGPGEKLFF. The DNA of the CDR3 is TGTGCCAGCAGCGTGGGGACAGGCCCAGGGGAAAAACTGTTTTTT.